This T cell receptor (beta chain) came from a study of cytomegalovirus exposure and HLA in healthy donors. Overall study results and limits: Analyses of presence and absence presupposed an approximately uniform sequencing depth across donors. Cytomegalovirus association was listed for around 180 TCR beta chains. Later, TCR association rates were found to vary by HLA locus, highest for DRB1 and lowest for HLA-C. Reports indicate that TCR beta sequences accurately predicted the HLA-A and HLA-B alleles of most subjects.

This clone was counted once. Its matching antigen is unknown. Trimming cost V 5 bases and J 3 bases, with 19 bases left between them. The CDR3 is made up of 15 amino acids. Germline V gene sequence: CDR1 SQVTM, CDR2 ANQGSEA. PCR involved 60 Vbeta and 13 Jbeta primers. Measured with immunoSEQ multiplex PCR; TCRdb has only the in-frame clones, and not every one. This table holds a few hundred thousand clones, approximately 81% found once. The sequence was collected from a man between 25 and 39 years old in good health and CMV-seronegative. The V call is TRBV29-1, the J call TRBJ1-1, with a weak D call TRBD1 (5 bases). The sample was PBMCs. The CDR3 DNA follows: TGCAGCGTTACGAATACGGCCGGAGGGGACACTGAAGCTTTCTTT. Translated: CSVTNTAGGDTEAFF.